The clone carrying this TCR beta chain was recorded at least ten times. The data are from a study of CD8 T cells in ankylosing spondylitis. TCRdb reprocessed the 5' RACE reads via MiXCR and lists one record per CDR3 protein. The table has about 36,000 distinct CDR3 sequences, over 5.5% seen once; the top ten hold 9.5% to 15%. This CDR3 is 15 amino acids long. Germline CDR1 and CDR2: KGHDR and SFDVKD. V shed 6 bases and J shed 1 base, with 11 bases lying between them. V and J are TRBV24-1 and TRBJ2-2; D ambiguous. Sequencing was done on a sample of blood, either unsorted or a sorted T cell fraction (not recorded which). This sequence originates from a male donor with ankylosing spondylitis or in good health (not recorded which). The CDR3 region is CATSSSSENTGELFF. In nucleotides, the CDR3 is TGTGCCACCAGTTCCAGCAGCGAGAACACCGGGGAGCTGTTTTTT.